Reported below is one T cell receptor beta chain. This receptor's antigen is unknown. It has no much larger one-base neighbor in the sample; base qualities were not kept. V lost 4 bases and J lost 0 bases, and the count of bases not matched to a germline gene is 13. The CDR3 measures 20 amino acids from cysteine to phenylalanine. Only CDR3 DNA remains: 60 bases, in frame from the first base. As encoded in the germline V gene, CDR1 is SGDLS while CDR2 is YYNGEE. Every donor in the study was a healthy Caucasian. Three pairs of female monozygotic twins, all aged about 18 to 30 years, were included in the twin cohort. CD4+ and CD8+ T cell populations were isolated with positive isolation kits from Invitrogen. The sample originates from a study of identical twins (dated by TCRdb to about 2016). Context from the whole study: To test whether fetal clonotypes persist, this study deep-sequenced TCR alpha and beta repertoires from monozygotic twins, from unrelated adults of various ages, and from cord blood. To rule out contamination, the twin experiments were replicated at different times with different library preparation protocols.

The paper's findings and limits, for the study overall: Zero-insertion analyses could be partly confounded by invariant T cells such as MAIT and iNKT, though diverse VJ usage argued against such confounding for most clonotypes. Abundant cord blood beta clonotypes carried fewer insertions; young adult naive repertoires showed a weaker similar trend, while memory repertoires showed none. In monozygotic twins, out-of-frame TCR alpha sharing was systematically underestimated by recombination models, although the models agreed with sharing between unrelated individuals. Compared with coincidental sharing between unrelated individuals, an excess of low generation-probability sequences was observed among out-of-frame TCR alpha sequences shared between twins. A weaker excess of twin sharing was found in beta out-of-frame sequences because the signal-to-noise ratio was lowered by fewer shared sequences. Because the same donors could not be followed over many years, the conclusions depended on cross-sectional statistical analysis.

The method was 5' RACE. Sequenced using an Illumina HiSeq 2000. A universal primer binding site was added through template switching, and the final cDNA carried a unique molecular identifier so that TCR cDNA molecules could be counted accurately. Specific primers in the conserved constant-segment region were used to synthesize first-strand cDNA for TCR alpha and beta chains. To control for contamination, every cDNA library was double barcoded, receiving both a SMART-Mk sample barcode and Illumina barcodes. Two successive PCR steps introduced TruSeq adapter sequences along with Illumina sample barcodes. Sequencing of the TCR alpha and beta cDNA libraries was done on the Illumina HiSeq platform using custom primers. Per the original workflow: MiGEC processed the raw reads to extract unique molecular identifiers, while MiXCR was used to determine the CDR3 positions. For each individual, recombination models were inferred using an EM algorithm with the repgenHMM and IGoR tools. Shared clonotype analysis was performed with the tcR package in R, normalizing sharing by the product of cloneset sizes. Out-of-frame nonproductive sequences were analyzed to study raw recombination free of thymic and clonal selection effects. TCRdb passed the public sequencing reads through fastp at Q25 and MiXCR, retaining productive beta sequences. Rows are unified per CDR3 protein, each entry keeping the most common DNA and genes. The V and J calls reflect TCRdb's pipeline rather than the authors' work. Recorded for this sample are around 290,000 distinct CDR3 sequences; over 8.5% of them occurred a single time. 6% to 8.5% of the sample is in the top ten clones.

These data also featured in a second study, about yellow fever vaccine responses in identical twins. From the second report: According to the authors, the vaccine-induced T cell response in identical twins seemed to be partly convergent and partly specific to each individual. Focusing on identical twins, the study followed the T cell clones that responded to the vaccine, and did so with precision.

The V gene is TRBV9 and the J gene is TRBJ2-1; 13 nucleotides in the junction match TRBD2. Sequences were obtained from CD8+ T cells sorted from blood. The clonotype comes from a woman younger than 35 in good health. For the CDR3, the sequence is CASSHAGTSGTESSYNEQFF. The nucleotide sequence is TGTGCCAGCAGCCACGCCGGGACTAGCGGGACCGAGAGCTCCTACAATGAGCAGTTCTTC. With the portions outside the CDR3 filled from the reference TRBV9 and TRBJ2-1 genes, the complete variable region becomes DSGVTQTPKHLITATGQRVTLRCSPRSGDLSVYWYQQSLDQGLQFLIQYYNGEERAKGNILERFSAQQFPDLHSELNLSSLELGDSALYFCASSHAGTSGTESSYNEQFFGPGTRLTVL.